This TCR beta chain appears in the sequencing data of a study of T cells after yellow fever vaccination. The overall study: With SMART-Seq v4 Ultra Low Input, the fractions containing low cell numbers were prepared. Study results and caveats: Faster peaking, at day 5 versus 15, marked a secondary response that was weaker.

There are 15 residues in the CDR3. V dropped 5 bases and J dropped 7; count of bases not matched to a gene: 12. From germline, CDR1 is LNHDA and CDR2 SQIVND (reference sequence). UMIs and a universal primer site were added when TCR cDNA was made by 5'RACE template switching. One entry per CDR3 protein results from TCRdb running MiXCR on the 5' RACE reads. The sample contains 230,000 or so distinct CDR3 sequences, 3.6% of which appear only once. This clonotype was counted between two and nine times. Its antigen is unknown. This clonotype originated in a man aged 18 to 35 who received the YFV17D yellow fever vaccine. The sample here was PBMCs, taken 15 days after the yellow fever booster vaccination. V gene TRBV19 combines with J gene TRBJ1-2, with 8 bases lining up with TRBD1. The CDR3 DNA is TGTGCCAGTAGTGCGCGGGACAGGATCTCTATTGGCTACACCTTC. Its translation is CASSARDRISIGYTF.